The 19 T cell receptor beta chains in this list originate from one sample, sequenced in a study of cytomegalovirus exposure and HLA in healthy donors. In the PCR, 60 Vbeta and 13 Jbeta primers were used. Measured with immunoSEQ multiplex PCR; TCRdb has only the in-frame clones, and not every one. The sample shows roughly 120,000 clones, about 79% of them seen only once. What was sequenced was PBMCs. The receptors here all came from a man between 18 and 35 years old in good health and CMV-seronegative.

This chain connects TRBV5-6 to TRBJ1-2; TRBD1 matches 7 bases. The germline CDR1 and CDR2 sequences are SGHDT and YYEEEE. This CDR3 comprises 15 residues. V trimming: 0 bases; J trimming: 7 bases; junction bases outside the gene matches: 9. CDR3: CASSLVGGQASGYTF. CDR3 DNA sequence: TGTGCCAGCAGCTTGGTGGGCGGACAGGCAAGTGGCTACACCTTC.

J is TRBJ2-1 and V is TRBV11-1, with 7 bases lining up with TRBD2. Trimming at V came to 1 base and at J to 0 bases, leaving 9 bases not matched to a gene. Germline-derived CDR1 and CDR2 are SGHAT and FQDESV (reference sequence). This CDR3 has 18 residues. This CDR3 reads CASSLVGLAASSYNEQFF. The CDR3 DNA reads TGTGCCAGCAGCTTAGTAGGGCTAGCGGCAAGCTCCTACAATGAGCAGTTCTTC.

This clone has more than one count but fewer than ten. The chain joins TRBV4-1 to TRBJ2-7; 7 positions agree with TRBD1. CDR1 MGHRA and CDR2 YSYEKL come from the germline V gene. The CDR3 length is 17 residues. With 0 bases clipped from V and 1 base from J, the junction kept 9 bases outside the gene matches. The CDR3 DNA is TGCGCCAGCAGCCAAGATCACGGGACAGTTTCTTCCTACGAGCAGTACTTC. Encoded protein: CASSQDHGTVSSYEQYF.

This clone occurred once. J is TRBJ2-7 and V is TRBV7-2; a weak D match, TRBD1 (6 bases). This CDR3 spans 15 amino acids. Trimming shortened V by 3 bases and J by 2 bases, and 14 bases separated the two germline ends. The germline V gene encodes CDR1 SGHTA and CDR2 FQGNSA. This CDR3 is CASSFDPGQTYEQYF. CDR3 sequence (DNA): TGTGCCAGCAGCTTCGACCCAGGACAGACCTACGAGCAGTACTTC.

The rearrangement uses TRBV5-1 and TRBJ1-4; D ambiguous. The CDR3 is 15 residues long. V lost 0 bases and J 12 bases, leaving 18 bases between the germline ends. Germline CDR1 and CDR2: SGHRS and YFSETQ. This CDR3 reads CASSLAGETRRELFF. CDR3 DNA: TGCGCCAGCAGCTTGGCCGGTGAAACCCGTCGAGAACTGTTTTTT.

This clone was picked up a small number of times. The chain employs TRBV28 and TRBJ1-5; D might be TRBD1 (6 bases). Germline V gives CDR1 MDHEN, CDR2 SYDVKM. V was clipped by 2 bases and J by 3 bases, with 14 bases between them. The CDR3 runs 16 residues. The CDR3 nucleotides are TGTGCCAGCAGTTTAAGCCCCAGGACAGTCAATCAGCCCCAGCATTTT. Translating it yields CASSLSPRTVNQPQHF.

The chain couples TRBV9 to TRBJ2-6; D is possibly TRBD1 (6 bases). Germline V CDR1 and CDR2: SGDLS, YYNGEE. Trimming took 4 bases from V and 3 from J, leaving 11 bases between them. CDR3 length equals 15 residues. CDR3 coding DNA: TGTGCCAGCAGCCCAACAGGGAATGGGGCCAACGTCCTGACTTTC. Encoded protein: CASSPTGNGANVLTF.

V usage is TRBV5-5 and J usage is TRBJ2-1, with TRBD2 matching over 8 bases. Germline lookup yields CDR1 SGHKS and CDR2 YYEKEE (reference sequence). The J segment lost 4 bases and the V segment lost 0 bases, leaving 3 bases of the junction unmatched. CDR3 length: 15 residues. CDR3 residues: CASSLASGGYNEQFF. The CDR3 coding sequence is TGTGCCAGCAGCTTGGCAAGCGGGGGATACAATGAGCAGTTCTTC.

The chain recombines TRBV6-5 with TRBJ1-5, with D maybe TRBD1 (5 bases). The V gene lost 2 bases and the J gene lost 3 bases, with 8 bases spanning the gap. CDR1 and CDR2 from the germline V gene are MNHEY and SVGAGI. The CDR3 runs 14 residues. As DNA, the CDR3 is TGTGCCAGCAGTTACACCAGGGCCAATCAGCCCCAGCATTTT. The encoded protein is CASSYTRANQPQHF.

This chain links TRBV9 with TRBJ1-5; 7 nucleotides line up with TRBD1. Germline loops: CDR1 SGDLS, CDR2 YYNGEE. After removal of 5 bases from V and 5 bases from J, the junction contained 13 bases not matched to a gene. The CDR3 spans 16 residues. In DNA form, the CDR3 reads TGTGCCAGCAGTCGTACAGGGGATAGAGGGTATCAGCCCCAGCATTTT. It is translated as CASSRTGDRGYQPQHF.

The chain recombines TRBV29-1 with TRBJ2-3; TRBD1 might be the D (5 bases). CDR1 and CDR2 from the germline V gene are SQVTM and ANQGSEA. CDR3 size: 15 residues. V was shortened by 3 bases and J by 1 base, with 14 bases between the two germline ends. The CDR3: CSVEGRPGGTDTQYF. CDR3 nucleotide sequence: TGCAGCGTTGAGGGGCGGCCCGGAGGCACAGATACGCAGTATTTT.

J is TRBJ2-2 and V is TRBV7-9; D remains unclear. Trimming left V 4 bases short and J 5 bases short, with 5 bases between. Germline V CDR1 and CDR2: SEHNR, FQNEAQ (reference sequence). This CDR3 has 12 residues. DNA of the CDR3: TGTGCCAGCAGCTCGCGGACCGGGGAGCTGTTTTTT. Translated, it gives CASSSRTGELFF.

The chain carries TRBV20-1 and TRBJ2-5, with 8 bases that match TRBD2. The CDR3 length is 11 residues. The germline V gene has CDR1 DFQATT and CDR2 SNEGSKA (reference sequence). Trimming removed 3 bases from V and 9 bases from J; junction bases left unmatched: 3. The chain's CDR3 is CSASPGGAQYF. The CDR3 DNA follows: TGCAGTGCTAGTCCCGGGGGGGCCCAGTACTTC.

This clone was detected only a few times. The chain joins TRBV7-9 to TRBJ1-3; no firm D call. The V and J ends lost 3 bases and 0 bases respectively, with 6 bases between them. The CDR3 sequence is 14 residues long. The germline gives CDR1 SEHNR, CDR2 FQNEAQ (reference sequence). CDR3 in amino acids: CASSFASSGNTIYF. Written as DNA, the CDR3 is TGTGCCAGCAGCTTTGCGAGCTCTGGAAACACCATATATTTT.

In its sample, this clone was seen a few times. The chain combines TRBV6-6 with TRBJ2-6; perhaps TRBD1 as D (5 bases). V lost 0 bases and J 6 bases, leaving 12 bases between the germline ends. The CDR3 has 16 amino acids. Per the germline V gene, CDR1 is MNHNY and CDR2 is SVGAGI (reference sequence). CDR3 in amino acids: CASSYSGPYVANVLTF. DNA of the CDR3: TGTGCCAGCAGTTACTCGGGGCCATATGTGGCCAACGTCCTGACTTTC.

CDR3 amino acids: CASSFLGQRGGYTF. CDR3 nucleotide sequence: TGTGCCAGCAGCTTTCTTGGACAACGTGGTGGCTACACCTTC. This rearrangement joins TRBV5-8 to TRBJ1-2, with D possibly matching TRBD1 (5 bases). The CDR3 covers 14 residues. Germline-derived CDR1 and CDR2 are SGHTS and YDEGEE. Trimming stripped 2 bases from V and 7 bases from J, with 15 bases between.

The V and J genes are TRBV7-9 and TRBJ1-2; D gene uncertain. The CDR3 consists of 13 residues. With 1 base removed from V and 6 bases from J, the gap between germline ends came to 9 bases. Germline V CDR1 and CDR2: SEHNR, FQNEAQ (reference sequence). This chain's CDR3 is CASSLGGGDGYTF. The CDR3 coding sequence is TGTGCCAGCAGCTTAGGTGGAGGTGATGGCTACACCTTC. Full variable domain (missing parts from reference TRBV7-9 and TRBJ1-2): DTGVSQNPRHKITKRGQNVTFRCDPISEHNRLYWYRQTLGQGPEFLTYFQNEAQLEKSRLLSDRFSAERPKGSFSTLEIQRTEQGDSAMYLCASSLGGGDGYTFGSGTRLTVV.

The genes are TRBV28 and TRBJ2-7; tentative D call: TRBD1 (5 bases). Looked up from germline, CDR1 is MDHEN and CDR2 is SYDVKM. The CDR3 spans 13 residues. Trimming took 2 bases from V and 5 from J, leaving 10 bases between them. This CDR3 reads CASSLVAGNEQYF. CDR3 bases: TGTGCCAGCAGTTTAGTCGCAGGGAACGAGCAGTACTTC.

This rearrangement joins TRBV7-3 to TRBJ1-1, with D uncertain. The germline CDR1 and CDR2 sequences are SGHTA and FQGTGA. This CDR3 region has 13 residues. V lost 4 bases to trimming and J lost 2 bases, with 8 bases between them. This chain's CDR3 is CASSSQENTEAFF. CDR3 nucleotides: TGTGCCAGCAGCTCCCAGGAAAACACTGAAGCTTTCTTT.